This T cell receptor beta chain was identified in a study of T cells expressing NK-cell markers. This CDR3 is built from 16 residues. Germline CDR1 and CDR2: SGHTA and FQGNSA. TCRdb reprocessed the 5' RACE reads and reports one entry per CDR3 protein, with no DNA. Its listing shows about 150,000 distinct CDR3 sequences. The gene calls are TRBV7-2 and TRBJ2-3; TCRdb's assignment of TRBD2 cannot be checked, as there is no DNA. Source material: blood T cells: a sorted CD56 or NKG2C T cell subset, CD4+ or CD8+ T cells, or bulk PBMC T cells (not recorded which). The TCR sequence derives from a man aged 18 to 29 in good health. The CDR3 reads CASSLGGGPSYDTQYF.